This entry concerns a single T cell receptor (beta chain). Its antigen target is currently unknown. Base qualities were left out, and no much larger clone turns up one base away. The library was prepared using 5' RACE. TCRdb names Illumina HiSeq 2500 as the instrument used. A second PCR of roughly 7 to 12 cycles was run with a J-beta primer mix and a sample-barcoded 5' primer. A template-switch 5' adaptor carrying 12 random nucleotides introduced a unique molecular identifier onto each TCR beta cDNA molecule. Each sample yielded at least 2.5 million CDR3-containing paired-end reads. All of the RNA was converted into first-strand cDNA using the Mint cDNA synthesis kit, with a TRBC-specific oligonucleotide serving as the primer. All cDNA was treated with uracil-DNA glycosylase and then went through a first 18-cycle PCR with the universal primers M1SS and BC2_uni_R. Regarding the original processing steps: For normalization, 1 million high-quality reads were randomly selected from each sample, with every read carrying a distinct molecular identifier. Instead of being binned into consensus sequences, reads that shared molecular identifiers were thrown out. MiTCR, with a Q25 quality threshold and the strictest error-elimination algorithm, was used for CDR3 identification, clonotype clustering and error correction. A nonparametric unseen species model with Euler transformation was used to estimate lower-bound total TCR beta diversity. The raw public data were reprocessed by TCRdb itself: fastp quality trimming at Q25, MiXCR clonotype calling, in-frame beta chains only. Rows are unified per CDR3 protein, each entry keeping the most common DNA and genes. V and J calls and clone size were set by TCRdb, not the authors. Present in this sample are some 1.5 million distinct CDR3 sequences, about 28% of which were seen just once. Over 7% of the sample is in the top ten clones.

The donors were roughly 39 Caucasian individuals from Russia, aged roughly 6 to 95 years, who were systemically healthy. Approximately 10 milliliters of peripheral blood were collected from each donor into EDTA-treated Vacutainer tubes. Ficoll-Paque density-gradient centrifugation was used to isolate PBMCs, with at least 6.5 million per sample. Total RNA, at least 6 micrograms per sample, was extracted from PBMCs with Trizol reagent. The percentages of naive CD45RAhigh/CD27high T cells were determined by flow cytometry on a PBMC aliquot from every donor. This sample was included in a study of blood T cells in healthy people across ages (dated by TCRdb to the mid-2010s). For context, the study as a whole: In model experiments, template switching captured roughly one uniquely barcoded TCR beta cDNA molecule for every two T cells. The study measured age-related changes in TCR beta repertoire diversity using deep sequencing normalized with unique cDNA molecular identifiers. Donors were grouped into four age groups: young (average 16 years), middle-aged (approximately 41), aged (around 60) and long-lived (approximately 78). Donors of different ages were randomly distributed across sequencing lanes to avoid experimental bias. Two additional independent replicas of 1 million unique cDNA reads from the same blood draw were analyzed for two donors (one aged 18 to 29 and one aged 80 or older). General conclusions and limits of the study: Conclusive comparison of naive and antigen-experienced compartments was prevented by the profiling of bulk unsorted PBMCs. As age increased, observed TCR beta diversity per million T cells dropped in a roughly linear way, and a significant reduction was already evident by age 40. Because the CMV infection status of the donors was unknown, age-related changes in expanded clonotypes may potentially have been confounded. Observed TCR beta diversity correlated strongly with the percentage of naive T cells measured by flow cytometry. Estimates of total diversity based on one million sequenced T cells were considered lower bounds and underestimates. Compared with the aged group, more naive CD4+ T cells, fewer expanded clones and increased TCR diversity were shown by the long-lived group, suggesting age selection.

Spanning cysteine to phenylalanine, the CDR3 consists of 15 amino acids. CDR3 DNA is the only sequence kept; it has 45 bases, read in frame from the first base. V is pared back by 2 bases and J by 8 bases, with 17 bases lying between the germline termini. The germline V gene specifies SGHRS as CDR1 and YFSETQ as CDR2. The chain was built from TRBV5-1 and TRBJ2-1; matching of 6 bases hints at TRBD2 as the D gene. This clonotype was sampled from a woman aged 30 to 39 in good health. Sequenced: blood. The DNA is TGCGCCAGCAGCTTCCGCGTATCGGGAGAAGATGAGCAGTTCTTC. The resulting protein is CASSFRVSGEDEQFF.